This TCR beta chain was identified during a study of radiation and T cells in renal cell carcinoma. Study in general: Nephrectomy followed 15 Gy stereotactic body radiation by 4 weeks.

As to time point: blood 2 weeks post-SBRT. Treatment in this sample: 15 Gy SBRT to primary tumor, nephrectomy 4 weeks later. Radiation-treated patients gave blood at baseline, week 2 and week 4. This renal cell carcinoma was of the clear cell type. The repertoire was sequenced with immunoSEQ multiplex PCR; TCRdb's copy has only in-frame clones and lacks some. The data contain about 130,000 clones, around 90% of them singletons. Germline CDR1 reads SGDLS; CDR2 reads YYNGEE. The CDR3 is made up of 14 amino acids. Trimming took 0 bases from V and 3 from J, leaving 8 bases between them. Material: blood, obtained from a patient whose treatment included radiotherapy and nephrectomy. The chain is built from TRBV9 and TRBJ2-3; D is uncertain. This receptor was identified in an older woman with renal cell carcinoma. Written as DNA, the CDR3 is TGTGCCAGCAGCGTAGTCGTAGGTACAGATACGCAGTATTTT. Amino acids: CASSVVVGTDTQYF.